These T cell receptor beta chains were read from a single sample in a study of CXCR3-negative and CXCR3-positive naive CD8 T cells. TCRdb reprocessed the 5' RACE reads; each CDR3 protein has one entry and no DNA is given. With roughly 110,000 distinct CDR3 sequences in the sample, the ten largest clones hold roughly 0.35%. The sample consisted of naive CXCR3+ CD8+ T cells from blood. The receptors derive from a human donor in good health. Some clones in this sample may be carry-over from other donors' samples. The CDR3 runs from the conserved cysteine through the conserved F or W.

>13|TRBJ2-7|TRBV9
CASSEGGLYEQYF
>19|TRBJ1-6|TRBV5-8
CASSLEGLRDDYVNSPLHF
>15|TRBJ2-1|TRBV7-6
CASSSGGASPDEQFF
>16|TRBJ2-7|TRBV20-1
CSARDYKKGAINEQYF
>15|TRBJ2-2|TRBV28
CATRVGHPNTGELFF
>16|TRBJ2-7|TRBV29-1
CSVEVPRDRGTYEQYF
>17|TRBJ2-5|TRBV7-9
CASSGQALLPFGETQYF
>14|TRBJ2-5|TRBV24-1
CATSDDDSTGPQYF
>16|TRBJ2-7|TRBV9
CASSMWTSGRYYEQYF
>13|TRBJ2-5|TRBV11-2
CASSLEGDETQYF
>15|TRBJ2-5|TRBV5-6
CASSDRVKERVAQYF
>13|TRBJ1-2|TRBV12-3/TRBV12-4
CASSWTGGYGYTF
>15|TRBJ2-1|TRBV4-1
CASSQSGTLYNEQFF
>11|TRBJ2-7|TRBV5-6
CASSLFGEQYF
>14|TRBJ2-5|TRBV12-3/TRBV12-4
CASSFYQNQETQYF
>13|TRBJ2-5|TRBV7-9
CASSLGGGKTQYF
>13|TRBJ2-5|TRBV7-6
CASTPSGPDTQYF
>11|TRBJ2-1|TRBV30
CAWTGVGEQFF
>17|TRBJ2-2|TRBV12-3/TRBV12-4
CASSLAGGVIATGELFF
>16|TRBJ2-6|TRBV7-3
CASSEDPISGANVLTF
>14|TRBJ2-3|TRBV27
CASSTTPRGPGQYF
>16|TRBJ1-2|TRBV4-3
CASSHRKPTGRYGYTF
>13|TRBJ2-1|TRBV3-1
CASSQLAGAEQFF
>14|TRBJ2-1|TRBV7-9
CASSSVNGKNEQFF
>15|TRBJ2-5|TRBV7-6
CASSPTGTPQDTQYF
>12|TRBJ2-4|TRBV29-1
CSVRVAENIQYF
>14|TRBJ1-6|TRBV7-6
CASSLGAVATALHF
>15|TRBJ1-3|TRBV5-1
CASSLGHPSGNTIYF
>15|TRBJ2-7|TRBV12-3/TRBV12-4
CASSSGLAGDYEQYF